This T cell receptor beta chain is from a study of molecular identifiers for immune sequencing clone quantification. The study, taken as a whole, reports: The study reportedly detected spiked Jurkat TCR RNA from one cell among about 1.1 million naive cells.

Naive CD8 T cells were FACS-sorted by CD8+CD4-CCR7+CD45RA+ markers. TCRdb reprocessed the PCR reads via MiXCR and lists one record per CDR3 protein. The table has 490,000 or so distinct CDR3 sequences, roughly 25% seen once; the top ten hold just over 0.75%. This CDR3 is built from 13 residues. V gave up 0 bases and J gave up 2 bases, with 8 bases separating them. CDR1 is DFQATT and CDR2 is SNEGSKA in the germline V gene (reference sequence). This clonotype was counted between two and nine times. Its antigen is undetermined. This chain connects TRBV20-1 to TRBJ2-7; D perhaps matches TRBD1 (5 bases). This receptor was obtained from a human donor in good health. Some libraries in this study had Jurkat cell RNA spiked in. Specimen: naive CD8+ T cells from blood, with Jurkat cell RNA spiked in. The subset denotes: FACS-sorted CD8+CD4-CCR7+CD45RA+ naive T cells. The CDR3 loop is CSAREGPAYEQYF. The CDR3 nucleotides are TGCAGTGCTAGAGAGGGGCCCGCCTACGAGCAGTACTTC.